This T cell receptor (beta chain) emerged from a study of blood T cell repertoires in COVID-19. About the research overall: The United States, Italy and Spain provided the acute and convalescent COVID-19 samples.

Per germline, CDR1 SGHDN and CDR2 FVKESK. The CDR3 is 13 amino acids. V was pared by 4 bases and J by 8 bases, with 13 bases between. Measured with immunoSEQ multiplex PCR; TCRdb has only the in-frame clones, and not every one. The sample carries approximately 250,000 clones, approximately 80% recorded once. The chain combines TRBV14 with TRBJ2-3, with D unresolved. The specimen sequenced was PBMCs or T cells enriched from blood (not recorded which). This TCR was sampled from a man aged 40-55 years who had recovered from COVID-19. The CDR3 region is CASSPRSRGTQYF. CDR3 bases: TGTGCCAGCAGCCCCCGTTCGAGAGGTACGCAGTATTTT.